The sequence of this T cell receptor (beta chain) was determined in a study of blood T cell repertoires in COVID-19. Study-wide background: Samples taken during acute and convalescent COVID-19 were collected in the United States, Italy and Spain.

Germline assignment: CDR1 SEHNR and CDR2 FQNEAQ (reference sequence). With 5 bases clipped from V and 3 bases from J, the junction kept 4 bases outside the gene matches. The CDR3 consists of 15 residues. The table came from immunoSEQ multiplex PCR; TCRdb's copy has only in-frame clones and leaves some out. In the table there are over 350,000 clones, around 86% of which are singletons. This clonotype was sampled from a woman aged 30 to 39 with active or convalescent COVID-19. The chain employs TRBV7-9 and TRBJ1-4; 9 positions agree with TRBD1. The sequenced material came from peripheral blood. The CDR3 loop is CASSAGTGSNEKLFF. As DNA, the CDR3 is TGTGCCAGCAGCGCCGGGACAGGGTCTAATGAAAAACTGTTTTTT.